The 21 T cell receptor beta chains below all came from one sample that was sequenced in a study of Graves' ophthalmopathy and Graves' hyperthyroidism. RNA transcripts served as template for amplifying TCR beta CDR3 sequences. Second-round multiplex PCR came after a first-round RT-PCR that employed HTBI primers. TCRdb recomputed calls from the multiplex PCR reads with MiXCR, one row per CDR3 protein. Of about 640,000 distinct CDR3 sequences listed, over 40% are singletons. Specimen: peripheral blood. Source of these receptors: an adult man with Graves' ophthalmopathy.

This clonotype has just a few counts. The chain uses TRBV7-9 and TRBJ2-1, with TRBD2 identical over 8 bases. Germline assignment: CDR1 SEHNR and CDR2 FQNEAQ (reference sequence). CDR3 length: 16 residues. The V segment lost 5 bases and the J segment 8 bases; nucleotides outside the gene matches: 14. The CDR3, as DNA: TGTGCCAGCAGCGGGCGGCCGGGGGGGCCAGGGGATGAGCAGTTCTTC. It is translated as CASSGRPGGPGDEQFF.

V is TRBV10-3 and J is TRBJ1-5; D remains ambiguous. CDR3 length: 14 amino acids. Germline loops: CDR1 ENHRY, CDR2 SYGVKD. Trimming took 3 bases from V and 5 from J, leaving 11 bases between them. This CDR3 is CAISEYSPDQPQHF. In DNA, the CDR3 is TGTGCCATCAGTGAATACAGTCCGGATCAGCCCCAGCATTTT.

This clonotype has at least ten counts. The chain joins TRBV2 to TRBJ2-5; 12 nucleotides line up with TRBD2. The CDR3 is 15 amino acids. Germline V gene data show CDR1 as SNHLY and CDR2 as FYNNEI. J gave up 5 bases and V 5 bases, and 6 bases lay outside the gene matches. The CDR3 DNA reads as TGTGCCAGCAGTTTAGTCCTAGCGGGGGGGGAGACCCAGTACTTC. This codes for CASSLVLAGGETQYF.

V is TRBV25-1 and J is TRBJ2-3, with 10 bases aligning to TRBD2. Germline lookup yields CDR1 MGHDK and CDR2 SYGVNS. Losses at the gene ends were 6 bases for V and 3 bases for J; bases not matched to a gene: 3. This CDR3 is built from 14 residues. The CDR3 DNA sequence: TGTGCCAGCAGAACTAGCGGGATAACAGATACGCAGTATTTT. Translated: CASRTSGITDTQYF. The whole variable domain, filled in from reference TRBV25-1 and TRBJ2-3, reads EADIYQTPRYLVIGTGKKITLECSQTMGHDKMYWYQQDPGMELHLIHYSYGVNSTEKGDLSSESTVSRIRTEHFPLTLESARPSHTSQYLCASRTSGITDTQYFGPGTRLTVL.

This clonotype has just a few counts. The CDR3 DNA reads TGCAGCGCCTCTCCCTCGGCGGGAGGAACAGATACGCAGTATTTT. This gives the protein CSASPSAGGTDTQYF. The chain uses TRBV29-1 and TRBJ2-3, with 8 bases lining up with TRBD2. V shed 7 bases and J 3 bases; nucleotides not matched to a gene: 12. This CDR3 has 15 residues. Germline assignment: CDR1 SQVTM and CDR2 ANQGSEA.

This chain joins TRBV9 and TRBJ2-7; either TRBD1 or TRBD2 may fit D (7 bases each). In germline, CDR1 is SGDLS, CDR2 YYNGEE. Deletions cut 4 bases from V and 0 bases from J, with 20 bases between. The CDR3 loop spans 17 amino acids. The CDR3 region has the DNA TGTGCCAGCAGCCCAGGGGGGGCTGAAGCTTTCTCCTACGAGCAGTACTTC. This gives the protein CASSPGGAEAFSYEQYF. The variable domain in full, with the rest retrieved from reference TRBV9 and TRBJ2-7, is DSGVTQTPKHLITATGQRVTLRCSPRSGDLSVYWYQQSLDQGLQFLIQYYNGEERAKGNILERFSAQQFPDLHSELNLSSLELGDSALYFCASSPGGAEAFSYEQYFGPGTRLTVT.

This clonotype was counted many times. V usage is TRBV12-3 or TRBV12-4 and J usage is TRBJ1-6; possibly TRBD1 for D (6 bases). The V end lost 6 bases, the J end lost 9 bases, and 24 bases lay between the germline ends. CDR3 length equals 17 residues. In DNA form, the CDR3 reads TGTGCCAGCAGCCCATCCCGAGGGGGAGACCCAGGTTCACCCCTCCACTTT. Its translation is CASSPSRGGDPGSPLHF.

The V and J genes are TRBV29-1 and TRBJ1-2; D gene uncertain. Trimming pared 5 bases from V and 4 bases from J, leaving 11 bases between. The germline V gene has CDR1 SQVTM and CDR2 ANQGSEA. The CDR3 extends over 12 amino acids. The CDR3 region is CSVLGWGYGYTF. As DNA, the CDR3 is TGCAGCGTTTTAGGTTGGGGCTATGGCTACACCTTC. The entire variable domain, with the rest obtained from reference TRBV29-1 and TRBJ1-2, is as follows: SAVISQKPSRDICQRGTSLTIQCQVDSQVTMMFWYRQQPGQSLTLIATANQGSEATYESGFVIDKFPISRPNLTFSTLTVSNMSPEDSSIYLCSVLGWGYGYTFGSGTRLTVV.

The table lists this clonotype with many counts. DNA of the CDR3: TGTGCCAGCAGTACAGGGGGCGCAGATGGCTACACCTTC. Translated, it gives CASSTGGADGYTF. The chain employs TRBV6-5 and TRBJ1-2; 9 bases fit TRBD1. With V trimmed by 5 bases and J by 6 bases, 4 bases remained unmatched. The CDR3 loop spans 13 amino acids. Germline loops: CDR1 MNHEY, CDR2 SVGAGI.

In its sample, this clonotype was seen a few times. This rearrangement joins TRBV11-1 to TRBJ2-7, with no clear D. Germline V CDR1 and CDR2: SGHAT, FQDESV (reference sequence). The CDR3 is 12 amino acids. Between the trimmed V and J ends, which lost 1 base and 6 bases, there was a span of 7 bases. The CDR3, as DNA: TGTGCCAGCAGCTTAGGGGCCAGCGAGCAGTACTTC. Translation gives CASSLGASEQYF. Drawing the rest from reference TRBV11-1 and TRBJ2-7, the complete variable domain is EAEVAQSPRYKITEKSQAVAFWCDPISGHATLYWYRQILGQGPELLVQFQDESVVDDSQLPKDRFSAERLKGVDSTLKIQPAELGDSAMYLCASSLGASEQYFGPGTRLTVT.

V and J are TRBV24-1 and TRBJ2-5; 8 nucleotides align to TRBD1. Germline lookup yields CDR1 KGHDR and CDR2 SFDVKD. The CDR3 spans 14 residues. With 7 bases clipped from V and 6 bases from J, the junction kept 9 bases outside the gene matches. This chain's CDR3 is CATSSPQGGKTQYF. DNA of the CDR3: TGTGCCACCAGCTCACCACAGGGGGGAAAGACCCAGTACTTC.

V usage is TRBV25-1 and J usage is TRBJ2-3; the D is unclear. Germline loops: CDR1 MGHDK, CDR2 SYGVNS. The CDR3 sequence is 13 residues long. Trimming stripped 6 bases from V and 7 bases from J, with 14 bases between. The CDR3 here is CASRDPLTNTQYF. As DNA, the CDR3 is TGTGCCAGCAGGGACCCCCTCACGAATACGCAGTATTTT. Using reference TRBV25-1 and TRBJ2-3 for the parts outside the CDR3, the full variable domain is EADIYQTPRYLVIGTGKKITLECSQTMGHDKMYWYQQDPGMELHLIHYSYGVNSTEKGDLSSESTVSRIRTEHFPLTLESARPSHTSQYLCASRDPLTNTQYFGPGTRLTVL.

CDR3 sequence (DNA): TGTGCCACCAGTGATCCACCTAGCGGACTACACACCTTC. It encodes CATSDPPSGLHTF. The chain has TRBV24-1 and TRBJ1-2, with D unclear. CDR3 length: 13 residues. In germline, CDR1 is KGHDR, CDR2 SFDVKD. V dropped 3 bases and J dropped 12 bases, with 16 bases sitting between them.

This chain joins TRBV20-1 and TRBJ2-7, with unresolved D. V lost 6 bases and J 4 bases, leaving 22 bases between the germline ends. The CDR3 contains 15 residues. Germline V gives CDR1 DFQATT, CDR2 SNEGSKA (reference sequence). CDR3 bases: TGCAGTGCATTTAATTACGGGCGCAACGGATACGAGCAGTACTTC. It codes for CSAFNYGRNGYEQYF.

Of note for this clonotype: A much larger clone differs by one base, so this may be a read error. CDR3 residues: CASSLRGPPTGELFF. CDR3 coding DNA: TGTGCCAGCAGCTTAAGGGGACCACCCACCGGGGAGCTGTTTTTT. J is TRBJ2-2 and V is TRBV7-3; possibly TRBD1 or TRBD2 for D (5 bases each). With 1 base removed from V and 4 bases from J, the gap between germline ends came to 10 bases. Germline loops: CDR1 SGHTA, CDR2 FQGTGA. This CDR3 comprises 15 residues.

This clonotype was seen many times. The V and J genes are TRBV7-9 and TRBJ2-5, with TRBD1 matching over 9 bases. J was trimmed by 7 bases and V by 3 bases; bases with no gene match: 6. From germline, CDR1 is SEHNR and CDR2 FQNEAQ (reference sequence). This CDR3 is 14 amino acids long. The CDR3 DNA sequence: TGTGCCAGCAGCTTCCGGGACAGGGCCGGGACCCAGTACTTC. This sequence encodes CASSFRDRAGTQYF.

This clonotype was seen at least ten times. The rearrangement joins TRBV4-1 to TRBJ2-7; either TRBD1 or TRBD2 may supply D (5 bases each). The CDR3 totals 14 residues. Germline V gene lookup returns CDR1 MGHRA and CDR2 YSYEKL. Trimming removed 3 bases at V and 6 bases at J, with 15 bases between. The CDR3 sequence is CASSQASREFEQYF. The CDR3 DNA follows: TGCGCCAGCAGCCAGGCCTCCAGGGAGTTCGAGCAGTACTTC.

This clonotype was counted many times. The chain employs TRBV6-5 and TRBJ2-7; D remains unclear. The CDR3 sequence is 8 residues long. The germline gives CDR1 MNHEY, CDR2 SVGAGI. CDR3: CPPYEQYF. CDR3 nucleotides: TGTCCTCCCTACGAGCAGTACTTC.

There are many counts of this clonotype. The CDR3 here is CASSLGGPSGEEQYF. CDR3 nucleotides: TGTGCCAGCAGCTTAGGTGGCCCTAGCGGAGAGGAGCAGTACTTC. The chain uses TRBV7-2 and TRBJ2-7; 7 nucleotides agree with TRBD2. V trimming: 1 base; J trimming: 7 bases; junction bases outside the gene matches: 10. The germline V gene encodes CDR1 SGHTA and CDR2 FQGNSA. This CDR3 has 15 residues.

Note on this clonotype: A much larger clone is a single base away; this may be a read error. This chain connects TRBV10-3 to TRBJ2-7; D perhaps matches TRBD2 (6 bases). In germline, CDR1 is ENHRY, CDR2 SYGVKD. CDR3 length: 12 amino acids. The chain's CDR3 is CASKEGSYEQCF. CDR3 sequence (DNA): TGTGCCAGCAAGGAGGGATCCTACGAGCAGTGCTTC.

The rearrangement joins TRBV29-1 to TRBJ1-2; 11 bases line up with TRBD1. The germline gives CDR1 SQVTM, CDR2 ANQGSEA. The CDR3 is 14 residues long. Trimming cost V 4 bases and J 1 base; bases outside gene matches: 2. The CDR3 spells CSVGTGGLNYGYTF. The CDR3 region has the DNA TGCAGCGTTGGGACAGGGGGCCTTAACTATGGCTACACCTTC.